The 32 T cell receptor beta chains below were found in one sample sequenced in a study of cytomegalovirus exposure and HLA in healthy donors. The protocol was immunoSEQ multiplex PCR, while the TCRdb copy is restricted to in-frame clones and leaves out a portion. The sample lists hundreds of thousands of clones; approximately 80% were seen once. The sample was PBMCs. These receptors originate from a woman aged 25-40 years in good health and CMV-seropositive.

V usage is TRBV7-9 and J usage is TRBJ1-1; no clear D. This CDR3 is 15 amino acids long. Germline values: CDR1 SEHNR, CDR2 FQNEAQ (reference sequence). The V gene lost 3 bases and the J gene lost 1 base, with 12 bases spanning the gap. The CDR3 DNA is TGTGCCAGCAGCTTGCTTCGTATGAAGAACACTGAAGCTTTCTTT. Residues: CASSLLRMKNTEAFF.

The CDR3 bases are TGTGCCAGCAGTTTATCGGCAGGGAGAGAGACCCAGTACTTC. It translates to CASSLSAGRETQYF. The rearrangement joins TRBV27 to TRBJ2-5; D is tentatively TRBD1 or TRBD2 (5 bases each). V was clipped by 0 bases and J by 4 bases, with 9 bases between them. CDR3 size: 14 residues. Germline V gene lookup returns CDR1 MNHEY and CDR2 SMNVEV (reference sequence).

The table lists this clone with a count of one. The chain has TRBV6-5 and TRBJ1-1; no reliable D call. Trimming stripped 7 bases from V and 9 bases from J, with 15 bases between. The CDR3 sequence is 12 residues long. CDR1 MNHEY and CDR2 SVGAGI come from the germline V gene. CDR3 amino acids: CASTDSGVQAFF. The CDR3 nucleotides are TGTGCCAGCACCGACTCCGGCGTGCAAGCTTTCTTT.

The chain uses TRBV27 and TRBJ1-5; D is ambiguous. The CDR3 runs 13 residues. Germline lookup yields CDR1 MNHEY and CDR2 SMNVEV (reference sequence). Trimming removed 3 bases at V and 4 bases at J, with 7 bases between. The CDR3: CASSFSENQPQHF. Here the CDR3 DNA reads TGTGCCAGCAGTTTTTCAGAGAATCAGCCCCAGCATTTT.

This clone has a single count. The chain couples TRBV30 to TRBJ2-7; TRBD2 agrees at 7 bases. The CDR3 sequence is 14 residues long. J lost 1 base, V lost 1 base, and 4 bases had no gene match. Germline V gene sequence: CDR1 GTSNPN, CDR2 SVGIG (reference sequence). For the CDR3, the DNA is TGTGCCTGGAGTGCGGCTAGCGGTTCCTACGAGCAGTACTTC. Its protein is CAWSAASGSYEQYF.

The V call is TRBV2, the J call TRBJ1-1; TRBD1 might be the D (5 bases). Germline CDR1 is SNHLY and CDR2 is FYNNEI. The V and J ends lost 6 bases and 5 bases respectively, with 13 bases between them. This CDR3 comprises 13 residues. CDR3 DNA sequence: TGTGCCAGCAGGCCGGGACTAATTACTGAAGCTTTCTTT. Translated: CASRPGLITEAFF.

The J gene is TRBJ2-7, the V gene TRBV7-2; D is undetermined. The CDR3 extends over 12 amino acids. Germline assignment: CDR1 SGHTA and CDR2 FQGNSA. The V gene lost 5 bases and the J gene lost 4 bases, with 9 bases spanning the gap. DNA for the CDR3: TGTGCCAGCAGCCCGCCAGCGTACGAGCAGTACTTC. It encodes CASSPPAYEQYF.

CDR3 in amino acids: CASSSWTDYTDTQYF. The CDR3 bases are TGTGCCAGCAGCTCCTGGACAGACTACACAGATACGCAGTATTTT. This chain links TRBV7-8 with TRBJ2-3; perhaps TRBD1 as D (6 bases). V was cut by 4 bases and J by 2 bases, with 13 bases left in between. The CDR3 is made up of 15 amino acids. Germline CDR1 is SGHVS and CDR2 is FQNEAQ. Full variable domain (rest looked up from reference TRBV7-8 and TRBJ2-3): GAGVSQSPRYKVAKRGQDVALRCDPISGHVSLFWYQQALGQGPEFLTYFQNEAQLDKSGLPSDRFFAERPEGSVSTLKIQRTQQEDSAVYLCASSSWTDYTDTQYFGPGTRLTVL.

CDR3 DNA: TGTGCCAGCAGCCCTAGAGTCGGACTAGCCTACGAGCAGTACTTC. Translating it yields CASSPRVGLAYEQYF. The chain combines TRBV7-3 with TRBJ2-7; TRBD2 aligns across 7 bases. J lost 2 bases, V lost 5 bases, and 9 bases had no gene match. The germline V gene encodes CDR1 SGHTA and CDR2 FQGTGA. The CDR3 spans 15 residues. Based on the CDR3 plus reference TRBV7-3 and TRBJ2-7, the full variable domain is GAGVSQTPSNKVTEKGKYVELRCDPISGHTALYWYRQSLGQGPEFLIYFQGTGAADDSGLPNDRFFAVRPEGSVSTLKIQRTERGDSAVYLCASSPRVGLAYEQYFGPGTRLTVT.

The chain couples TRBV30 to TRBJ1-2, with D unclear. The CDR3 runs to 12 residues. Germline V gene data show CDR1 as GTSNPN and CDR2 as SVGIG (reference sequence). V was pared by 1 base and J by 3 bases, with 6 bases between. The CDR3 bases are TGTGCCTGGAGTGGACCGTACTATGGCTACACCTTC. Protein product: CAWSGPYYGYTF.

V usage is TRBV28 and J usage is TRBJ1-2; D is uncertain. V lost 5 bases, J lost 8 bases, and 9 bases lay in between. Germline V gene data show CDR1 as MDHEN and CDR2 as SYDVKM. The CDR3 runs 11 residues. The CDR3 DNA is TGTGCCAGCAGTCCAAAAGGAGGCTACACCTTC. This codes for CASSPKGGYTF.

This chain uses TRBV9 with TRBJ2-1; the D gene is possibly TRBD2 (5 bases). Trimming cost V 2 bases and J 6 bases, with 12 bases left between them. This CDR3 spans 14 amino acids. Per germline, CDR1 SGDLS and CDR2 YYNGEE. CDR3 sequence (DNA): TGTGCCAGCAGCGTCGGCCGAACTAGCAATGAGCAGTTCTTC. Translated: CASSVGRTSNEQFF.

V usage is TRBV2 and J usage is TRBJ1-1; 9 bases agree with TRBD1. The trim removed 8 bases at V and 5 bases at J, leaving 15 bases unmatched. This CDR3 contains 16 residues. Germline V gives CDR1 SNHLY, CDR2 FYNNEI. The CDR3 loop is CASAYGTGIVWTEAFF. Written as DNA, the CDR3 is TGTGCCAGCGCATATGGGACAGGGATCGTTTGGACTGAAGCTTTCTTT.

A few counts support this clone. V gene TRBV2 combines with J gene TRBJ1-2; no clear D. CDR3 length equals 12 residues. The germline CDR1 and CDR2 sequences are SNHLY and FYNNEI. Between the trimmed V and J ends, which lost 5 bases and 6 bases, there was a span of 10 bases. The CDR3 loop reads CASSLEGDGYTF. The CDR3 region has the DNA TGTGCCAGCAGTTTAGAGGGCGATGGCTACACCTTC.

The chain combines TRBV29-1 with TRBJ2-3, with 9 bases that match TRBD2. Germline CDR1 and CDR2: SQVTM and ANQGSEA. This CDR3 spans 15 amino acids. The V segment lost 6 bases and the J segment 0 bases; nucleotides outside the gene matches: 7. Here the CDR3 reads CSVGRLAESTDTQYF. CDR3 nucleotide sequence: TGCAGCGTGGGTCGACTAGCGGAGAGCACAGATACGCAGTATTTT.

The chain links TRBV7-2 to TRBJ1-1; the D is unclear. CDR1 is SGHTA, CDR2 FQGNSA, per germline. V lost 1 base to trimming and J lost 3 bases, with 6 bases between them. This CDR3 has 13 amino acids. The chain's CDR3 is CASSLERDTEAFF. The CDR3 DNA follows: TGTGCCAGCAGCTTAGAGCGGGACACTGAAGCTTTCTTT. The full variable domain, with the rest looked up from reference TRBV7-2 and TRBJ1-1, is GAGVSQSPSNKVTEKGKDVELRCDPISGHTALYWYRQSLGQGLEFLIYFQGNSAPDKSGLPSDRFSAERTGGSVSTLTIQRTQQEDSAVYLCASSLERDTEAFFGQGTRLTVV.

V and J are TRBV28 and TRBJ2-1; TRBD2 matches at 8 bases. The CDR3 has 17 residues. Germline V CDR1 and CDR2: MDHEN, SYDVKM. J gave up 5 bases and V 5 bases, and 14 bases lay outside the gene matches. The CDR3 reads CASSIIKAGARDNEQFF. CDR3 nucleotides: TGTGCCAGCAGTATAATAAAAGCGGGAGCGAGGGACAATGAGCAGTTCTTC.

V is TRBV19 and J is TRBJ2-3; possibly TRBD1 for D (6 bases). With 5 bases removed from V and 0 bases from J, the gap between germline ends came to 21 bases. Germline lookup yields CDR1 LNHDA and CDR2 SQIVND (reference sequence). The CDR3 loop spans 18 amino acids. The CDR3 sequence is CASSGTAGATPSTDTQYF. The DNA for the CDR3 is TGTGCCAGTAGTGGGACGGCAGGGGCTACGCCTAGCACAGATACGCAGTATTTT.

This clone has a count of ten or more. The genes are TRBV28 and TRBJ1-1; tentative D call: TRBD1 (6 bases). V gave up 3 bases and J gave up 5 bases, with 16 bases separating them. Germline CDR1 and CDR2: MDHEN and SYDVKM. This CDR3 region has 15 residues. As DNA, the CDR3 is TGTGCCAGCAGTTTGGGGACGGGGGCTTGGACTGAAGCTTTCTTT. It is translated as CASSLGTGAWTEAFF.

This clone has a handful of counts. This chain links TRBV5-1 with TRBJ1-2; 11 nucleotides match TRBD1. Germline CDR1 SGHRS, CDR2 YFSETQ. Germline trimming cut 4 bases from V and 5 bases from J; bases unmatched to any gene: 10. CDR3 length: 16 amino acids. CDR3 bases: TGCGCCAGCAGCATCGGGACAGGGGGAACACGTTATGGCTACACCTTC. Translating it yields CASSIGTGGTRYGYTF.

The chain combines TRBV6-5 with TRBJ1-4, with 11 nucleotides matching TRBD1. Unmatched junction bases numbered 3, after V lost 6 bases and J lost 6 bases. This CDR3 spans 14 amino acids. CDR1 is MNHEY and CDR2 is SVGAGI in the germline V gene. CDR3 DNA sequence: TGTGCCAGCAGAGGACAGGGGGCTGATGAAAAACTGTTTTTT. Its protein is CASRGQGADEKLFF.

The chain has TRBV29-1 and TRBJ2-7; 7 bases match TRBD1. The CDR3 runs 14 residues. Per germline, CDR1 SQVTM and CDR2 ANQGSEA. The V and J ends lost 2 bases and 3 bases, in that order; junction bases with no gene match: 7. The CDR3 region has the DNA TGCAGCGTTGAAACCGGGACAGAATTCTACGAGCAGTACTTC. Residues: CSVETGTEFYEQYF.

The rearrangement joins TRBV7-2 to TRBJ2-5; D gene uncertain. Germline V lookup: CDR1 SGHTA, CDR2 FQGNSA. The CDR3 spans 12 residues. V was cut by 5 bases and J by 5 bases, with 9 bases left in between. CDR3 DNA: TGTGCCAGCAGCCCAGAAGGGGAGACCCAGTACTTC. It is translated as CASSPEGETQYF.

The CDR3 DNA reads TGTGCCAGTAGTATAATTAGATCGAGCAATCAGCCCCAGCATTTT. Translating gives CASSIIRSSNQPQHF. V usage is TRBV19 and J usage is TRBJ1-5; D is undetermined. The V and J ends lost 2 bases and 1 base respectively, with 9 bases between them. CDR1 is LNHDA and CDR2 is SQIVND in the germline V gene (reference sequence). CDR3 length: 15 residues.

This rearrangement joins TRBV9 to TRBJ1-2, with D hard to call. CDR3 length equals 14 residues. From germline, CDR1 is SGDLS and CDR2 YYNGEE. V dropped 4 bases and J dropped 0 bases, with 10 bases sitting between them. The CDR3 here is CASSSSVANYGYTF. The CDR3 DNA sequence: TGTGCCAGCAGCTCATCAGTCGCTAACTATGGCTACACCTTC.

This chain uses TRBV6-5 with TRBJ1-2, with TRBD1 matching over 7 bases. The germline CDR1 and CDR2 sequences are MNHEY and SVGAGI. With 1 base clipped from V and 4 bases from J, the junction kept 6 bases outside the gene matches. The CDR3 sequence is 15 residues long. The CDR3 DNA reads TGTGCCAGCAGTTACTTAAGAGGGGGCGGCTATGGCTACACCTTC. Its translation: CASSYLRGGGYGYTF.

The J gene is TRBJ2-4, the V gene TRBV2; a weak D match, TRBD1 (6 bases). Between the trimmed V and J ends, which lost 6 bases and 6 bases, there was a span of 15 bases. Germline CDR1 SNHLY, CDR2 FYNNEI. The CDR3 totals 14 residues. The CDR3 sequence is CASSVGARPNIQYF. The CDR3 coding sequence is TGTGCCAGCAGCGTGGGGGCACGCCCAAACATTCAGTACTTC. Looking up the rest from reference TRBV2 and TRBJ2-4 gives the full variable domain: EPEVTQTPSHQVTQMGQEVILRCVPISNHLYFYWYRQILGQKVEFLVSFYNNEISEKSEIFDDQFSVERPDGSNFTLKIRSTKLEDSAMYFCASSVGARPNIQYFGAGTRLSVL.

This clone came up a few times. The rearrangement uses TRBV4-1 and TRBJ2-1; either TRBD1 or TRBD2 may fit D (5 bases each). Germline V gene data show CDR1 as MGHRA and CDR2 as YSYEKL. V lost 1 base to trimming and J lost 8 bases, with 6 bases between them. The CDR3 sequence is 12 residues long. The chain's CDR3 is CASSQVGDEQFF. CDR3 nucleotide sequence: TGCGCCAGCAGCCAAGTGGGGGATGAGCAGTTCTTC.

The V call is TRBV2, the J call TRBJ2-5; 10 bases fit TRBD2. CDR1 is SNHLY and CDR2 is FYNNEI in the germline V gene. CDR3 length equals 17 residues. V was clipped by 7 bases and J by 5 bases; unmatched bases: 16. The CDR3 protein is CASTGGASGRGSETQYF. The CDR3 DNA reads TGTGCCAGCACTGGCGGGGCTAGCGGGAGAGGGAGTGAGACCCAGTACTTC.

The rearrangement uses TRBV6-5 and TRBJ1-1; the D is unclear. The V gene's germline CDR1 is MNHEY and CDR2 SVGAGI. The V end lost 6 bases, the J end lost 8 bases, and 16 bases lay between the germline ends. The CDR3 length is 13 residues. CDR3 in DNA: TGTGCCAGCAGACCCTCAATTCAACACGAAGCTTTCTTT. Encoded protein: CASRPSIQHEAFF.

This chain joins TRBV4-2 and TRBJ1-2; 7 nucleotides line up with TRBD1. This CDR3 is built from 18 residues. The V and J ends lost 3 bases and 2 bases, in that order; junction bases with no gene match: 15. Germline V gene data show CDR1 as LGHNA and CDR2 as YNFKEQ. The CDR3 DNA is TGTGCCAGCAGCCATCCCCGCGCGAGGCAGGGGGTAAACTATGGCTACACCTTC. Translation gives CASSHPRARQGVNYGYTF.

This clone has only one observation. This chain connects TRBV27 to TRBJ2-3, with TRBD1 matching over 9 bases. Germline V gene sequence: CDR1 MNHEY, CDR2 SMNVEV (reference sequence). V lost 1 base to trimming and J lost 4 bases; unmatched junction nucleotides: 3. CDR3 size: 15 residues. CDR3 nucleotide sequence: TGTGCCAGCAGTTTATGGGGGACAGGGCCAGATACGCAGTATTTT. Amino acid sequence: CASSLWGTGPDTQYF.